This TCR beta chain was identified in a study of blood T cell repertoires in COVID-19. Turning to the study itself: The United States, Italy and Spain were the sources of the acute and convalescent COVID-19 samples. Nucleic acid was either cDNA or gDNA, and it came from T cells, B-cell-depleted T cells, or PBMCs.

This CDR3 spans 15 amino acids. CDR1 is LNHDA and CDR2 is SQIVND in the germline V gene (reference sequence). Trimming took off 5 bases at V and 1 base at J, with 9 bases between the two ends. In the source study's methods: Estimation of nucleated cell counts was performed using reference gene primer amplification. Sequencing was performed with immunoSEQ multiplex PCR; in TCRdb, only in-frame clones are kept and a portion is missing. The DNA was the basis for D and trimming; V, J and clone size are from that table. The data show fewer than 200,000 clones, about 88% seen once. V gene TRBV19 combines with J gene TRBJ2-6; no clear D gene. This sequence originates from a man aged 35-49 years with active or convalescent COVID-19. Sequencing input: peripheral blood. The CDR3 reads CASSQQISGANVLTF. For the CDR3, the DNA is TGTGCCAGTAGTCAACAGATTTCTGGGGCCAACGTCCTGACTTTC.